This T cell receptor (beta chain) was observed in a study of T cell repertoires in cytomegalovirus infection. Overall study context: It was the public TCR beta signatures that indicated both CMV infection and matching HLA type. The study's findings and limits: Across the ex vivo response, the dominant clonotypes were HLA-C-restricted CMV-specific TCR beta clonotypes.

TCRdb reanalysed the reads using MiXCR and keeps one entry per CDR3 protein. The sample lists about 150,000 distinct CDR3 sequences; approximately 30% were seen once. A note on this clonotype: Its cognate antigen is unknown.

The material sequenced was CD8+ T cells from cultured PBMCs, taken from culture after CMV antigen stimulation. The clonotype comes from a human donor in good health (CMV status not recorded). Some clones in this sample may be carry-over from other donors' samples.

CDR3 region: CASTRWGSYEQYF. The CDR3 coding sequence is TGTGCCAGCACCCGATGGGGTTCCTACGAGCAGTACTTC. The chain is built from TRBV5-4 and TRBJ2-7, with unresolved D. Germline CDR1 reads SGHNT; CDR2 reads YYREEE (reference sequence). This CDR3 has 13 residues. V was trimmed by 6 bases and J by 1 base, leaving 11 bases between them.